This section outlines one TCR beta chain sequence together with its context. The sample originates from a study of T cell changes during pregnancy in multiple sclerosis. Generated by immunoSEQ multiplex PCR, the TCRdb table keeps only in-frame clones and is missing some. The table shows over 70,000 clones, with 90% to 95% occurring only once. The sequence came from a female donor with multiple sclerosis, enrolled in a pregnancy study. This sample comprised peripheral blood, obtained in the third trimester of pregnancy.

CDR3 protein: CASSPDSGFGETQYF. The CDR3 region has the DNA TGTGCCAGCAGCCCAGATAGCGGGTTCGGGGAGACCCAGTACTTC. This chain uses TRBV7-6 with TRBJ2-5, with 7 bases matching TRBD2. The CDR3 covers 15 residues. With 5 bases clipped from V and 5 bases from J, the junction kept 11 bases outside the gene matches. Germline V CDR1 and CDR2: SGHVS, FNYEAQ.